The 16 T cell receptor beta chains listed next were all sequenced from one sample in a study. TRBV12-4/TRBJ1-2 clonotypes were amplified with adaptor-ligated barcode primers. TCRdb fed the multiplex PCR reads into MiXCR, producing one record per CDR3 protein. The table has about 190 distinct CDR3 sequences, roughly 15% seen once. Material: memory CD4+ T cells sorted from blood. Subset here: memory CD4+ T cells, CD4+CD45RO+CD25-. The receptors here all came from a female donor with breast cancer.

This chain links TRBV12-3 or TRBV12-4 with TRBJ1-2; 8 bases fit TRBD1. The V segment lost 6 bases and the J segment 1 base; nucleotides outside the gene matches: 10. This CDR3 region has 16 residues. CDR3 protein: CASSRNGQGLNYGYTF. In nucleotides, the CDR3 is TGTGCCAGCAGCCGGAATGGACAGGGCCTTAACTATGGCTACACCTTC.

In this sample, this clonotype turned up a few times. The rearrangement joins TRBV12-3 or TRBV12-4 to TRBJ1-2; D possibly corresponds to TRBD1 (5 bases). This CDR3 has 16 residues. V was shortened by 3 bases and J by 5 bases, with 19 bases between the two germline ends. The CDR3 sequence is CASSFEWGRLWYGYTF. In DNA form, the CDR3 reads TGTGCCAGCAGTTTCGAGTGGGGACGTCTATGGTATGGCTACACCTTC.

The chain combines TRBV12-3 or TRBV12-4 with TRBJ1-2, with a weak D call TRBD1 (5 bases). The CDR3 length is 13 residues. Trimming shortened V by 6 bases and J by 7 bases, and 15 bases separated the two germline ends. For the CDR3, the DNA is TGTGCCAGCAGCTGGCAGGGCAACGGTGGCTACACCTTC. This gives the protein CASSWQGNGGYTF.

By sample fraction, this clonotype is medium-sized (0.01 to 0.1%). V usage is TRBV12-3 or TRBV12-4 and J usage is TRBJ1-2, with 10 bases identical to TRBD1. The CDR3 extends over 15 amino acids. Trimming removed 4 bases from V and 4 bases from J; junction bases left unmatched: 6. The CDR3 is CASSSGTGELYGYTF. The CDR3 region has the DNA TGTGCCAGCAGTTCCGGGACAGGGGAGCTCTATGGCTACACCTTC.

This clonotype rates as large. This chain links TRBV12-3 or TRBV12-4 with TRBJ1-2; D unclear. The CDR3 has 13 amino acids. Trimming left V 7 bases short and J 4 bases short, with 13 bases between. The CDR3 region is CASTSKEVYGYTF. The CDR3 region has the DNA TGTGCCAGCACTTCTAAGGAGGTCTATGGCTACACCTTC.

The rearrangement uses TRBV12-3 or TRBV12-4 and TRBJ1-2; D is uncertain. V was shortened by 2 bases and J by 4 bases, with 8 bases between the two germline ends. The CDR3 has 13 amino acids. CDR3 coding DNA: TGTGCCAGCAGTTTACAGCGCTCCTATGGCTACACCTTC. This translates into CASSLQRSYGYTF.

This sequence joins TRBV12-3 or TRBV12-4 and TRBJ1-2; a weak D match, TRBD1 (6 bases). V was pared by 3 bases and J by 8 bases, with 19 bases between. The CDR3 length is 15 residues. Here the CDR3 reads CASSFRGAGVEGYTF. CDR3 DNA sequence: TGTGCCAGCAGTTTCAGGGGCGCGGGAGTGGAGGGCTACACCTTC.

This clonotype was picked up a small number of times. The chain joins TRBV12-3 or TRBV12-4 to TRBJ1-2, with 9 bases matching TRBD1. Trimming took 5 bases from V and 8 from J; bases not matched to a gene: 9. The CDR3 extends over 14 amino acids. The CDR3 DNA reads TGTGCCAGCAGTCGGGACAGGGCCCAGGGAGGCTACACCTTC. Protein: CASSRDRAQGGYTF.

This clonotype is deemed large. CDR3 nucleotides: TGTGCCAGCAGAACCCGGGGACAAGTAGCAGGCTACACCTTC. Its translation: CASRTRGQVAGYTF. This rearrangement joins TRBV12-3 or TRBV12-4 to TRBJ1-2; D may be TRBD1 (6 bases). V was trimmed by 6 bases and J by 8 bases, leaving 19 bases between them. This CDR3 comprises 14 residues.

In its sample, this clonotype ranks as hyperexpanded. The gene calls are TRBV12-3 or TRBV12-4 and TRBJ1-2; D not certain. Trimming left V 6 bases short and J 4 bases short, with 15 bases between. The CDR3 sequence is 14 residues long. This CDR3 is CASRGNPGIYGYTF. The CDR3 DNA reads as TGTGCCAGCAGAGGCAACCCAGGAATCTATGGCTACACCTTC.

Relative to its sample, this clonotype is hyperexpanded. This chain connects TRBV12-3 or TRBV12-4 to TRBJ1-2; 9 bases are shared with TRBD1. The CDR3 length is 15 residues. The junction had 6 bases not matched to a gene; V was cut back by 3 bases and J by 4 bases. CDR3 sequence: CASSLMGQGFYGYTF. CDR3 in DNA: TGTGCCAGCAGTTTGATGGGACAGGGCTTCTATGGCTACACCTTC.

This clonotype was counted a few times. The chain carries TRBV12-3 or TRBV12-4 and TRBJ1-2, with D possibly TRBD1 on 5 matching bases. Trimming took 6 bases from V and 3 from J, leaving 17 bases between them. This CDR3 has 15 residues. Here the CDR3 reads CASSPDKGLDYGYTF. For the CDR3, the DNA is TGTGCCAGCAGCCCAGACAAGGGGCTTGACTATGGCTACACCTTC.

By proportion, this clonotype is large. The chain couples TRBV12-3 or TRBV12-4 to TRBJ1-2, with D hard to call. Trimming took 7 bases from V and 8 from J, leaving 17 bases between them. This CDR3 comprises 13 residues. The CDR3 here is CASTPGGRRGYTF. CDR3 nucleotides: TGTGCCAGCACCCCGGGAGGGCGGAGGGGCTACACCTTC.

The CDR3 sequence is CASSPSTTGFYGYTF. The CDR3 nucleotides read TGTGCCAGCAGTCCATCAACGACAGGGTTCTATGGCTACACCTTC. This chain links TRBV12-3 or TRBV12-4 with TRBJ1-2, with TRBD1 identical over 7 bases. This CDR3 is built from 15 residues. The ends lost 5 bases at V and 4 bases at J; junction bases unmatched: 10.

By share, this clonotype counts as large. CDR3 region: CASSETGPLREGYTF. CDR3 coding DNA: TGTGCCAGCAGTGAAACAGGGCCTCTCCGCGAGGGCTACACCTTC. The chain links TRBV12-3 or TRBV12-4 to TRBJ1-2; D possibly corresponds to TRBD1 (6 bases). Between the trimmed V and J ends, which lost 5 bases and 8 bases, there was a span of 21 bases. This CDR3 region has 15 residues.

This clonotype is judged hyperexpanded. V gene TRBV12-3 or TRBV12-4 combines with J gene TRBJ1-2, with D unresolved. CDR3 size: 14 residues. The V gene lost 8 bases and the J gene lost 2 bases, with 15 bases spanning the gap. CDR3: CASQRSGVNYGYTF. DNA of the CDR3: TGTGCCAGCCAAAGGTCCGGTGTGAACTATGGCTACACCTTC.